The present T cell receptor beta chain was sequenced within a study of CD8 T cells in ankylosing spondylitis. This clonotype has just a few counts. No antigen is known for it. Germline V lookup: CDR1 SGHRS, CDR2 YFSETQ. The CDR3 spans 14 residues. The trim removed 5 bases at V and 2 bases at J, leaving 6 bases unmatched. Whole-study findings and limits: Ankylosing spondylitis blood appeared to be characterized by a TCR beta motif of roughly eight highly homologous variants. Reported data indicate significant enrichment of disease-linked clones within matched ankylosing spondylitis synovial fluid.

Molecular-barcoded quantitative 5'-RACE produced these TCR beta libraries. Each CDR3 protein gets one entry after TCRdb re-called the 5' RACE reads with MiXCR. The sample yields 150,000 or so distinct CDR3 sequences, around 19% seen once. The TCR was taken from a male donor with ankylosing spondylitis or in good health (not recorded which). The rearrangement joins TRBV5-1 to TRBJ2-7, with TRBD2 matching 8 bases. Material for sequencing was blood, either unsorted or a sorted T cell fraction (not recorded which). As DNA, the CDR3 is TGCGCCAGCAGTTTCCGGGAGGGGGCCTACGAGCAGTACTTC. Translation gives CASSFREGAYEQYF.